This T cell receptor beta chain comes out of a study of shared clonotypes between healthy human individuals. Study information: The study used three CD4 naive, three CD4 memory, two CD8 naive and one CD8 memory plate per donor.

Only Caucasian adults living in Nashville, Tennessee made up the donor group. Study findings and constraints: Among a handful of donors, about 4.6% of naive CD4 clonotypes were found in common.

The sample holds one count of this clone. Its antigen is unidentified. Using immunoSEQ multiplex PCR, the repertoire was profiled, and TCRdb retains in-frame clones only, with some absent. The table includes 2 million or so clones, around 95% detected once. This CDR3 contains 16 residues. Trimming shortened V by 0 bases and J by 7 bases, and 20 bases separated the two germline ends. Per the germline V gene, CDR1 is GTSNPN and CDR2 is SVGIG (reference sequence). V and J are TRBV30 and TRBJ2-3, with TRBD1 as a possible D gene (6 bases). This TCR was sampled from a man younger than 30 in good health. Material: naive CD4+ T cells sorted from blood. Specified subset: CD45RA+ positively selected. The CDR3 DNA sequence: TGTGCCTGGAGTGTGGCGTCAGGGGAACTCTGGAATACGCAGTATTTT. Protein sequence: CAWSVASGELWNTQYF. The whole variable domain, remainder taken from reference TRBV30 and TRBJ2-3, is SQTIHQWPATLVQPVGSPLSLECTVEGTSNPNLYWYRQAAGRGLQLLFYSVGIGQISSEVPQNLSASRPQDRQFILSSKKLLLSDSGFYLCAWSVASGELWNTQYFGPGTRLTVL.